This TCR beta chain was identified during a study of T cell responses to AZD1222 COVID-19 vaccine. Repertoires were generated with immunoSEQ multiplex PCR, while TCRdb's copy carries only in-frame clones and drops some. The profile covers 100,000 to 150,000 clones, with about 93% appearing a single time and approximately 5% taken by the ten largest. With V trimmed by 8 bases and J by 4 bases, 5 bases remained unmatched. The CDR3 has 14 residues. Germline CDR1 reads SGHAT; CDR2 reads FQNNGV. The source was peripheral blood, collected 28 days after the second AZD1222 dose. The chain links TRBV11-2 to TRBJ2-2; TRBD2 matches at 9 bases. The sequence came from an adult who received the AZD1222 COVID-19 vaccine. The CDR3 spells CASHRSGSTGELFF. The DNA for the CDR3 is TGTGCCAGCCACCGTAGCGGGAGCACCGGGGAGCTGTTTTTT.